Below are 24 T cell receptor beta chains sequenced from a single sample in a study of T cells in Graves' hyperthyroidism and ophthalmopathy (dated by TCRdb to the late 2010s). Libraries were made using multiplex PCR. Sequencing instrument: Illumina HiSeq 2000. TCR beta CDR3 regions were amplified from RNA transcripts. The TCR CDR3 was subjected to a first round of RT-PCR using the HTBI primer set and the Qiagen OneStep RT-PCR kit. TCRdb handled the public reads itself, with Q25 trimming in fastp and clone calling in MiXCR, and kept productive beta chains. Each CDR3 protein gets just one entry, which takes the most common genes and DNA from the rows behind it. The sample table contains about 350,000 distinct CDR3 sequences; only one count was recorded for 14% of them. The top ten clones comprise 20% to 25% of the sample. The sequenced sample consisted of blood. Every receptor here comes from a woman aged 25 to 39 with Graves' hyperthyroidism.

Many counts were recorded for this clonotype. This sequence joins TRBV12-3 or TRBV12-4 and TRBJ1-5; TRBD1 is a possible D gene (5 bases). Trimming stripped 5 bases from V and 7 bases from J, with 15 bases between. The CDR3 runs to 14 residues. CDR3 protein: CASSVRQGGQPQHF. The CDR3, as DNA: TGTGCCAGCAGTGTCCGCCAGGGAGGGCAGCCCCAGCATTTT.

This clonotype showed up many times. The chain recombines TRBV6-1 with TRBJ2-2, with 10 positions matching TRBD2. Germline trimming cut 8 bases from V and 7 bases from J; bases unmatched to any gene: 10. Germline lookup yields CDR1 MNHNS and CDR2 SASEGT. The CDR3 length is 15 residues. CDR3 sequence (DNA): TGTGCCAGCGGAAGAGCGGGAGGGAGGGTCGGGGAGCTGTTTTTT. This encodes CASGRAGGRVGELFF.

The table lists this clonotype with many counts. V is TRBV12-3 or TRBV12-4 and J is TRBJ2-7, with D unresolved. This CDR3 is built from 12 residues. V lost 3 bases and J lost 4, with 7 bases in between. The DNA of the CDR3 is TGTGCCAGCAGTTTTATGGGATACGAGCAGTACTTC. Translation gives CASSFMGYEQYF.

This clonotype appeared a few times. One end of the junction is discordant with germline, which a read error may explain. This chain joins TRBV20-1 and TRBJ2-1; maybe TRBD2 (5 bases). This CDR3 is 15 amino acids long. Germline CDR1 is DFQATT and CDR2 is SNEGSKA (reference sequence). The CDR3 DNA sequence: TGCAGTACTAGTTACGGTGTATCCCCCTACAATGAGCAGTTCTTC. This codes for CSTSYGVSPYNEQFF.

The chain couples TRBV28 to TRBJ1-5, with D unclear. The germline gives CDR1 MDHEN, CDR2 SYDVKM. CDR3 length equals 12 residues. V shed 2 bases and J shed 7 bases, with 6 bases lying between them. CDR3 in DNA: TGTGCCAGCAGTTTAAAAAGACAGCCCCAGCATTTT. It encodes CASSLKRQPQHF.

CDR3 region: CASSLRGSGTGSTDTQYF. CDR3 sequence (DNA): TGTGCCAGCAGCTTAAGGGGTAGCGGGACGGGAAGCACAGATACGCAGTATTTT. The rearrangement links TRBV11-2 to TRBJ2-3; 8 bases are shared with TRBD2. CDR1 is SGHAT, CDR2 FQNNGV, per germline. The length of the CDR3 is 18 residues. The J segment lost 0 bases and the V segment lost 2 bases, leaving 10 bases of the junction unmatched.

This clonotype was recorded at least ten times. This chain uses TRBV28 with TRBJ1-5; 7 nucleotides agree with TRBD1. V was pared by 6 bases and J by 7 bases, with 9 bases of the junction left unmatched. The CDR3 consists of 14 residues. Germline lookup yields CDR1 MDHEN and CDR2 SYDVKM. The CDR3 DNA reads TGTGCCAGCAGCGGGTCAGTCAGGGGGCAGCCCCAGCATTTT. Amino acids: CASSGSVRGQPQHF.

This clonotype was seen repeatedly, ten times or more. The V gene is TRBV3-1, the J gene TRBJ1-1; 7 bases match TRBD1. Trimming cost V 6 bases and J 6 bases; bases outside gene matches: 13. The length of the CDR3 is 15 residues. CDR1 and CDR2 (germline): LGHDT, YNNKEL (reference sequence). CDR3 DNA: TGTGCCAGCAGACTAACAGGGGTTCCGGGCGCTGAAGCTTTCTTT. This translates into CASRLTGVPGAEAFF. The variable domain in full, completed from reference TRBV3-1 and TRBJ1-1, reads DTAVSQTPKYLVTQMGNDKSIKCEQNLGHDTMYWYKQDSKKFLKIMFSYNNKELIINETVPNRFSPKSPDKAHLNLHINSLELGDSAVYFCASRLTGVPGAEAFFGQGTRLTVV.

This clonotype was recorded at least ten times. This sequence joins TRBV14 and TRBJ1-1, with D unresolved. Trimming removed 9 bases from V and 4 bases from J, with 18 bases in between. CDR3 length: 14 residues. Germline assignment: CDR1 SGHDN and CDR2 FVKESK. CDR3 residues: CARNYFRKPTEAFF. In DNA, the CDR3 is TGTGCCAGGAACTATTTCAGGAAGCCCACTGAAGCTTTCTTT. Supplemented by reference TRBV14 and TRBJ1-1, the full variable domain reads EAGVTQFPSHSVIEKGQTVTLRCDPISGHDNLYWYRRVMGKEIKFLLHFVKESKQDESGMPNNRFLAERTGGTYSTLKVQPAELEDSGVYFCARNYFRKPTEAFFGQGTRLTVV.

The chain recombines TRBV7-2 with TRBJ2-1; D might be TRBD1 (5 bases). V lost 2 bases and J 7 bases, leaving 9 bases between the germline ends. The germline gives CDR1 SGHTA, CDR2 FQGNSA. The CDR3 loop spans 13 amino acids. The CDR3 region has the DNA TGTGCCAGCAGCTTATCTACAGGTAATGAGCAGTTCTTC. Translation gives CASSLSTGNEQFF.

The table lists this clonotype with a few counts. This rearrangement joins TRBV28 to TRBJ1-2, with a weak D call TRBD1 (6 bases). This CDR3 spans 14 amino acids. V was pared by 7 bases and J by 2 bases, with 14 bases between. Germline values: CDR1 MDHEN, CDR2 SYDVKM. The DNA for the CDR3 is TGTGCCAGCAATCAGGGGTTAACCAACTATGGCTACACCTTC. Its protein is CASNQGLTNYGYTF.

At least ten counts were recorded for this clonotype. V usage is TRBV7-9 and J usage is TRBJ1-1; 10 bases are a match to TRBD1. Germline CDR1 is SEHNR and CDR2 is FQNEAQ (reference sequence). The CDR3 spans 17 residues. V lost 2 bases, J lost 1 base, and 7 bases stayed unmatched. CDR3 coding DNA: TGTGCCAGCAGCTTACAGGGGGACAGGGGCGAGAACACTGAAGCTTTCTTT. Encoded protein: CASSLQGDRGENTEAFF.

The genes are TRBV3-1 and TRBJ2-7; 8 bases align to TRBD1. Germline V gene sequence: CDR1 LGHDT, CDR2 YNNKEL (reference sequence). Unmatched junction bases numbered 5, after V lost 1 base and J lost 6 bases. The CDR3 has 14 residues. The CDR3 loop is CASSQGTGKGEQYF. In DNA form, the CDR3 reads TGTGCCAGCAGCCAAGGGACAGGGAAAGGCGAGCAGTACTTC.

This clonotype turned up a few times. The chain employs TRBV28 and TRBJ2-3; D may correspond to TRBD1 or TRBD2 (5 bases each). The V end lost 4 bases, the J end lost 5 bases, and 16 bases lay between the germline ends. Germline-derived CDR1 and CDR2 are MDHEN and SYDVKM. The CDR3 extends over 15 amino acids. The CDR3 loop is CASSYTGVGGDTQYF. As DNA, the CDR3 is TGTGCCAGCAGTTACACAGGCGTTGGAGGAGATACGCAGTATTTT.

This clonotype has ten or more counts. This may arise from a read error, as a much more abundant clone is one base away. This chain uses TRBV9 with TRBJ2-3; D is uncertain. The CDR3 has 13 residues. Deletions cut 0 bases from V and 1 base from J, with 3 bases between. The germline CDR1 and CDR2 sequences are SGDLS and YYNGEE. CDR3 bases: TGTGCCAGCAGCGTAGGGGGCACAGATACGCAGTATTTT. Protein: CASSVGGTDTQYF.

Ten or more counts support this clonotype. The rearrangement uses TRBV28 and TRBJ1-5; no clear D. The V gene lost 10 bases and the J gene lost 6 bases, with 16 bases spanning the gap. In germline, CDR1 is MDHEN, CDR2 SYDVKM. This CDR3 spans 13 amino acids. CDR3 region: CATRGEGSQPQHF. In DNA form, the CDR3 reads TGTGCCACTCGGGGAGAGGGCAGTCAGCCCCAGCATTTT.

This clonotype was counted at least ten times. This chain links TRBV2 with TRBJ2-1; tentative D call: TRBD1 (6 bases). Trimming stripped 2 bases from V and 8 bases from J, with 16 bases between. The V gene's germline CDR1 is SNHLY and CDR2 FYNNEI. The CDR3 consists of 15 residues. CDR3 protein: CASSEQSGVWDEQFF. The CDR3 bases are TGTGCCAGCAGTGAACAATCAGGGGTTTGGGATGAGCAGTTCTTC.

The CDR3 DNA reads TGCAGTGCGAGGGGCAGGGTTGGTAGCAATCAGCCCCAGCATTTT. It translates to CSARGRVGSNQPQHF. This chain uses TRBV20-1 with TRBJ1-5; tentatively, D is TRBD1 (5 bases). The germline V gene encodes CDR1 DFQATT and CDR2 SNEGSKA (reference sequence). The V end lost 6 bases, the J end lost 0 bases, and 15 bases lay between the germline ends. This CDR3 spans 15 amino acids.

The chain combines TRBV20-1 with TRBJ2-5; a possible D gene is TRBD2 (5 bases). The V gene lost 6 bases and the J gene lost 2 bases, with 13 bases spanning the gap. The length of the CDR3 is 13 residues. Germline V CDR1 and CDR2: DFQATT, SNEGSKA (reference sequence). The CDR3 region has the DNA TGCAGTGCCGTGCACGGGGTGCAAGAGACCCAGTACTTC. It encodes CSAVHGVQETQYF.

In the case of this clonotype: It may be a read error: a sequence one base away is much more abundant. The gene calls are TRBV6-1 and TRBJ1-4, with unresolved D. The CDR3 covers 14 residues. Germline CDR1 is MNHNS and CDR2 is SASEGT. The CDR3 here is CASNEGGVMKGLFF. The CDR3 DNA is TGTGCCAGCAATGAAGGAGGTGTAATGAAAGGGCTGTTTTTT.

This clonotype was observed at least ten times. The chain links TRBV5-1 to TRBJ2-2, with D unresolved. The CDR3 contains 15 residues. V lost 2 bases and J lost 5, with 13 bases in between. In germline, CDR1 is SGHRS, CDR2 YFSETQ. CDR3 DNA: TGCGCCAGCAGCTTAGATGGTGCCTTGACCGGGGAGCTGTTTTTT. This codes for CASSLDGALTGELFF.

This chain links TRBV9 with TRBJ2-2; a weak D match, TRBD1 (5 bases). The germline CDR1 and CDR2 sequences are SGDLS and YYNGEE. This CDR3 is built from 14 residues. Trimming cost V 5 bases and J 2 bases, with 10 bases left between them. In DNA, the CDR3 is TGTGCCAGCAGGGGGCTAGGAAACACCGGGGAGCTGTTTTTT. It yields the protein CASRGLGNTGELFF.

This clonotype was recorded at least ten times. The V and J genes are TRBV28 and TRBJ2-5; D is undetermined. The CDR3 has 15 amino acids. V lost 6 bases, J lost 0 bases, and 14 bases lay in between. Germline V gene sequence: CDR1 MDHEN, CDR2 SYDVKM. The CDR3 loop is CASRTRLGNQETQYF. DNA for the CDR3: TGTGCCAGCAGGACCCGACTTGGAAACCAAGAGACCCAGTACTTC. The variable domain in full, with the rest retrieved from reference TRBV28 and TRBJ2-5, is DVKVTQSSRYLVKRTGEKVFLECVQDMDHENMFWYRQDPGLGLRLIYFSYDVKMKEKGDIPEGYSVSREKKERFSLILESASTNQTSMYLCASRTRLGNQETQYFGPGTRLLVL.

The table lists this clonotype with a few counts. This sequence joins TRBV9 and TRBJ1-3; no firm D call. CDR1 is SGDLS, CDR2 YYNGEE, per germline. V lost 6 bases and J lost 2, with 9 bases in between. The CDR3 extends over 13 amino acids. The CDR3 DNA reads TGTGCCAGCACTAGAGACGCTGGAAACACCATATATTTT. Its translation is CASTRDAGNTIYF.